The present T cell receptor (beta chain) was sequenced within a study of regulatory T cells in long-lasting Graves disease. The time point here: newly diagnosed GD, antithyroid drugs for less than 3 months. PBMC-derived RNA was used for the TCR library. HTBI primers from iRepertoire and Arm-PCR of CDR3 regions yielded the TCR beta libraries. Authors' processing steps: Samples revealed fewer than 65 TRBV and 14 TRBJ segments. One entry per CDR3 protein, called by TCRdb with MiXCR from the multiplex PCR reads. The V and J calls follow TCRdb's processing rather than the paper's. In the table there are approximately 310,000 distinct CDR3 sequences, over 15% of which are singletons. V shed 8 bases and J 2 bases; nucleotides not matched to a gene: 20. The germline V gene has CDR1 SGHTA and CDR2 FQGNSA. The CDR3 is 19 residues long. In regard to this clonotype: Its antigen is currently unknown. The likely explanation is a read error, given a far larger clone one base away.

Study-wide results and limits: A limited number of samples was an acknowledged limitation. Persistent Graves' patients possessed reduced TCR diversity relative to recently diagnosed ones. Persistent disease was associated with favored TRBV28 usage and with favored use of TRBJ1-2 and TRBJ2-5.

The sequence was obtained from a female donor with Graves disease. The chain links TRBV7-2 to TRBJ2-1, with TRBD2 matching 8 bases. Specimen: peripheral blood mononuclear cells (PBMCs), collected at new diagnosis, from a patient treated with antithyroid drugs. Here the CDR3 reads CASGASEVLADSAYNEQFF. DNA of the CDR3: TGTGCCAGCGGCGCAAGTGAGGTACTAGCGGACAGCGCCTACAATGAGCAGTTCTTC.